These 20 T cell receptor beta chains came from one sample sequenced in a study of identical twins. TCRdb reprocessed the 5' RACE reads via MiXCR and lists one record per CDR3 protein. The sample comprises some 1,600,000 distinct CDR3 sequences, about 30% of which are singletons, and roughly 0.3% rests with the top ten. The sequenced sample was cord blood. Source of these receptors: a newborn girl in good health.

This clonotype was counted a few times. The J gene is TRBJ2-3, the V gene TRBV12-3 or TRBV12-4; 10 bases line up with TRBD2. The trim removed 4 bases at V and 0 bases at J, leaving 7 bases unmatched. The CDR3 has 17 residues. The chain's CDR3 is CASSSPLAGESTDTQYF. As DNA, the CDR3 is TGTGCCAGCAGTTCGCCTCTAGCGGGAGAAAGCACAGATACGCAGTATTTT.

The chain employs TRBV20-1 and TRBJ2-5; D remains ambiguous. Trimming removed 0 bases from V and 0 bases from J, with 14 bases in between. This CDR3 is built from 16 residues. In germline, CDR1 is DFQATT, CDR2 SNEGSKA (reference sequence). The CDR3 sequence is CSARDVTPLYQETQYF. In nucleotides, the CDR3 is TGCAGTGCTAGAGATGTTACCCCCCTGTACCAAGAGACCCAGTACTTC.

This sequence joins TRBV15 and TRBJ2-4, with TRBD1 matching 7 bases. TRBJ2-7 matches the DNA end more closely, so the J call is doubtful. The CDR3 runs 12 residues. The germline V gene has CDR1 LNHNV and CDR2 YYDKDF (reference sequence). For the CDR3, the DNA is TGTGCCACCTTTGACAGGGCGGGCGAGCAGTACTTC. Encoded protein: CATFDRAGEQYF.

The genes are TRBV25-1 and TRBJ2-5, with unresolved D. Trimming took 4 bases from V and 1 from J, leaving 16 bases between them. In germline, CDR1 is MGHDK, CDR2 SYGVNS. The CDR3 contains 16 residues. CDR3 nucleotides: TGTGCCAGCAGTGGCGCCATCGGACGGTTCCAAGAGACCCAGTACTTC. Translated: CASSGAIGRFQETQYF.

This clonotype was detected only a few times. The chain carries TRBV29-1 and TRBJ2-5, with 12 bases aligning to TRBD2. CDR3 length: 14 residues. V trimming: 2 bases; J trimming: 4 bases; junction bases outside the gene matches: 2. Germline V gene lookup returns CDR1 SQVTM and CDR2 ANQGSEA. In DNA, the CDR3 is TGCAGCGTTGAACTAGCGGGAGGGCCAGAGACCCAGTACTTC. Its protein product is CSVELAGGPETQYF.

The V call is TRBV10-3, the J call TRBJ2-1, with D perhaps matching TRBD1 or TRBD2 (5 bases each). Germline CDR1 reads ENHRY; CDR2 reads SYGVKD. Trimming stripped 7 bases from V and 10 bases from J, with 14 bases between. This CDR3 region has 12 residues. The chain's CDR3 is CAIKGLAGEQFF. As DNA, the CDR3 is TGTGCCATCAAGGGGTTGGCGGGCGAGCAGTTCTTC.

The chain recombines TRBV6-2 or TRBV6-3 with TRBJ1-1, with unresolved D. The germline gives CDR1 MNHEY, CDR2 SVGEGT. Trimming cost V 5 bases and J 3 bases, with 7 bases left between them. The CDR3 runs 12 residues. The CDR3 here is CASSPPYTEAFF. CDR3 DNA: TGTGCCAGCAGTCCGCCATACACTGAAGCTTTCTTT.

This clonotype has more than one count but fewer than ten. This chain joins TRBV7-9 and TRBJ1-5; D remains unclear. Germline V gene lookup returns CDR1 SEHNR and CDR2 FQNEAQ (reference sequence). Trimming shortened V by 5 bases and J by 0 bases, and 17 bases separated the two germline ends. The length of the CDR3 is 17 residues. The CDR3 region has the DNA TGTGCCAGCAGCGACTCCGGCGGCACTCATAGCAATCAGCCCCAGCATTTT. The encoded protein is CASSDSGGTHSNQPQHF.

This chain connects TRBV5-4 to TRBJ2-4; maybe TRBD1 (5 bases). CDR3 size: 16 residues. CDR1 and CDR2 (germline): SGHNT, YYREEE (reference sequence). The V end was cut by 2 bases, the J end by 0 bases, with 12 bases between. In DNA form, the CDR3 reads TGTGCCAGCAGCTTAATTACAGGTCTAGCCAAAAACATTCAGTACTTC. Amino acid sequence: CASSLITGLAKNIQYF.

This clonotype was seen only once. An end of the junction differs from the germline gene, which may be a read error. The V and J genes are TRBV27 and TRBJ1-2; D is perhaps TRBD1 (6 bases). Germline values: CDR1 MNHEY, CDR2 SMNVEV (reference sequence). The CDR3 spans 13 residues. The CDR3, as DNA: TGTGCCAGCAGGCTCCAGGGGAACTATGGCCACACCTTC. This gives the protein CASRLQGNYGHTF.

CDR3 in DNA: TGCGCCAGCAGCTTGGAAGTGGGACTAGCGGGAGATACGCAGTATTTT. Translation: CASSLEVGLAGDTQYF. V and J are TRBV5-1 and TRBJ2-3, with TRBD2 identical over 12 bases. Per the germline V gene, CDR1 is SGHRS and CDR2 is YFSETQ. V was pared by 0 bases and J by 5 bases, with 4 bases of the junction left unmatched. The CDR3 totals 16 residues. The full variable domain, rest sourced from reference TRBV5-1 and TRBJ2-3, is KAGVTQTPRYLIKTRGQQVTLSCSPISGHRSVSWYQQTPGQGLQFLFEYFSETQRNKGNFPGRFSGRQFSNSRSEMNVSTLELGDSALYLCASSLEVGLAGDTQYFGPGTRLTVL.

This clonotype was detected a few times. V and J are TRBV4-2 and TRBJ2-3, with D possibly called TRBD1 or TRBD2 (6 bases each). This CDR3 has 16 amino acids. Germline values: CDR1 LGHNA, CDR2 YNFKEQ. V lost 0 bases, J lost 0 bases, and 10 bases lay in between. CDR3 sequence reads: CASSQDRGPSTDTQYF. CDR3 coding DNA: TGTGCCAGCAGCCAAGATCGGGGGCCTAGCACAGATACGCAGTATTTT.

In this sample, this clonotype turned up many times. Germline and junction disagree at one end, which may indicate a read error. The V and J genes are TRBV5-1 and TRBJ1-1; D uncertain. CDR1 and CDR2 (germline): SGHRS, YFSETQ. The CDR3 is 13 residues long. The CDR3 region is CASSLTENTEAFF. The DNA of the CDR3 is TGTGCCAGCAGCTTAACAGAGAACACTGAAGCTTTCTTT.

This clonotype was observed a handful of times. The genes are TRBV6-5 and TRBJ2-3; 8 bases align to TRBD2. CDR3 length equals 15 residues. V shed 6 bases and J 9 bases; nucleotides not matched to a gene: 14. Looked up from germline, CDR1 is MNHEY and CDR2 is SVGAGI. CDR3 nucleotides: TGTGCCAGCAGCCCCGGGACTAGTATAAAGGCGACGCAGTATTTT. This translates into CASSPGTSIKATQYF.

This clonotype was detected once. Here the CDR3 DNA reads TGTGCCAGCAGCTTGGGATCCATCTTTGGCAACACTGAAGCTTTCTTT. Translation gives CASSLGSIFGNTEAFF. The chain has TRBV5-6 and TRBJ1-1; D unclear. Looked up from germline, CDR1 is SGHDT and CDR2 is YYEEEE. The V end lost 0 bases, the J end lost 2 bases, and 14 bases lay between the germline ends. This CDR3 has 16 amino acids.

The gene calls are TRBV29-1 and TRBJ1-2, with D hard to call. Trimming shortened V by 7 bases and J by 4 bases, and 13 bases separated the two germline ends. The germline V gene has CDR1 SQVTM and CDR2 ANQGSEA. This CDR3 is built from 12 residues. The CDR3 nucleotides read TGCAGCGCAATGGACGGGCTCTATGGCTACACCTTC. Translating gives CSAMDGLYGYTF.

V and J are TRBV9 and TRBJ2-1; D is perhaps TRBD1 or TRBD2 (6 bases each). V was pared by 4 bases and J by 5 bases, with 16 bases between. Germline V gives CDR1 SGDLS, CDR2 YYNGEE. CDR3 length: 15 amino acids. CDR3 loop: CASSFLWGANNEQFF. The CDR3 DNA is TGTGCCAGCAGCTTTCTCTGGGGGGCGAACAATGAGCAGTTCTTC.

The chain carries TRBV6-5 and TRBJ2-1; no clear D gene. Germline V lookup: CDR1 MNHEY, CDR2 SVGAGI. CDR3 size: 14 residues. The V gene lost 0 bases and the J gene lost 6 bases, with 9 bases spanning the gap. CDR3 nucleotide sequence: TGTGCCAGCAGTTACTCGAACAGCGTCAATGAGCAGTTCTTC. Encoded protein: CASSYSNSVNEQFF.

This clonotype showed up just once. This rearrangement joins TRBV28 to TRBJ2-1, with 9 bases that match TRBD2. Germline trimming cut 3 bases from V and 15 bases from J; bases unmatched to any gene: 9. The germline V gene has CDR1 MDHEN and CDR2 SYDVKM. The CDR3 spans 13 residues. CDR3 sequence (DNA): TGTGCCAGCAGTTTGGCCTCGGGACTAGCCCGGTTCTTC. This encodes CASSLASGLARFF.

The chain links TRBV20-1 to TRBJ2-5; D is perhaps TRBD1 (5 bases). The J call may be incorrect, as the DNA end agrees better with TRBJ2-7. Germline values: CDR1 DFQATT, CDR2 SNEGSKA (reference sequence). CDR3 length: 12 amino acids. As DNA, the CDR3 is TGCAGTGTTAGGCACGACAGCTACGAGCAGTACTTC. Translation gives CSVRHDSYEQYF.